This TCR beta chain was profiled in a study of a mutant IDH1 vaccine in newly diagnosed glioma. Turning to the study itself: Treated patients had a mean age of around 40 years and a sex split that was roughly 62% male and 37.5% female. Therapy received beforehand was radiotherapy, temozolomide, or both, with most patients given both. Whole-study results and caveats: Pseudoprogression appeared unlinked to shifts in leading peripheral T cell clonotypes.

Time point reported: week 35, safety follow-up. With topical imiquimod, each dose of the vaccine consisted of 300 ug of mutant IDH1 20-mer peptide. Donors' newly diagnosed IDH1-mutant WHO grade 3 or 4 astrocytomas lacked nuclear ATRX. This CDR3 region has 14 residues. Germline V gene lookup returns CDR1 GTSNPN and CDR2 SVGIG (reference sequence). With 1 base removed from V and 7 bases from J, the gap between germline ends came to 17 bases. On this clone itself: Its specificity is unknown.

Assay: immunoSEQ multiplex PCR; the TCRdb copy retains only in-frame clones and omits some. The sample has some 33,000 clones; 70% to 85% are singletons. The specimen was PBMCs, collected from a glioma patient whose treatment included an IDH1 peptide vaccine. This sequence originates from a man aged 25-45 years with glioma. This sequence joins TRBV30 and TRBJ2-7; D tentatively fits TRBD1 or TRBD2 (5 bases each). CDR3 DNA: TGTGCCTGGAGTGCGGGGACCAACCCCTGGGAGCAGTACTTC. Translated, it gives CAWSAGTNPWEQYF.